This T cell receptor beta chain was found in a study of blood T cell repertoires in COVID-19. Study background: The United States, Italy and Spain supplied acute and convalescent COVID-19 samples.

Per the authors' pipeline: Estimates of nucleated cell counts were drawn from the amplification of reference gene primers. The data were produced by immunoSEQ multiplex PCR, yet TCRdb's version contains in-frame clones alone and is incomplete. V, J and clone size were drawn from that table, and D and trimming were deduced from the DNA. In the table there are about 180,000 clones, around 85% of which are singletons. In germline, CDR1 is SQVTM, CDR2 ANQGSEA. This CDR3 spans 13 amino acids. V shed 3 bases and J shed 3 bases, with 12 bases lying between them. Cohort allocation depended upon clinical history that participants reported. Recovered Cohort 3 donors showed two negative PCRs, clearance, or symptom resolution. This clone rates as medium-sized (0.01 to 0.1%).

V and J are TRBV29-1 and TRBJ2-7, with D possibly matching TRBD1 (6 bases). The sample taken for sequencing was PBMCs or T cells enriched from blood (not recorded which). The receptor was isolated from a middle-aged man who had recovered from COVID-19. The DNA of the CDR3 is TGCAGCGTTGACAGGGGAAAGGGCTACGAGCAGTACTTC. Translated, it gives CSVDRGKGYEQYF.